The 11 T cell receptor beta chains listed next were all sequenced from one sample in a study of response to subunit inactivated influenza vaccine. TCRdb reprocessed the RT-PCR reads with MiXCR, giving one entry per CDR3 protein. The data contain 700,000 to 800,000 distinct CDR3 sequences, less than 20% of them singletons. The material sequenced was PBMCs from blood, taken 5 days after vaccination. These receptors all stem from a man in his forties or fifties who received an inactivated influenza vaccine.

CDR3 sequence (DNA): TGTGCCAGCAGTCCCCAGAGGTACAATGAGCAGTTCTTC. Translation gives CASSPQRYNEQFF. This chain joins TRBV27 and TRBJ2-1; no firm D call. The germline gives CDR1 MNHEY, CDR2 SMNVEV (reference sequence). The V gene lost 5 bases and the J gene lost 4 bases, with 9 bases spanning the gap. The CDR3 spans 13 residues.

This clonotype was picked up a small number of times. V usage is TRBV7-6 and J usage is TRBJ2-2; 7 bases agree with TRBD2. CDR3 length equals 14 residues. The germline CDR1 and CDR2 sequences are SGHVS and FNYEAQ. J gave up 3 bases and V 4 bases, and 2 bases lay outside the gene matches. The chain's CDR3 is CASSSRGDTGELFF. The CDR3 DNA sequence: TGTGCCAGCAGCTCTCGGGGGGACACCGGGGAGCTGTTTTTT. The whole variable domain, remainder taken from reference TRBV7-6 and TRBJ2-2, is GAGVSQSPRYKVTKRGQDVALRCDPISGHVSLYWYRQALGQGPEFLTYFNYEAQQDKSGLPNDRFSAERPEGSISTLTIQRTEQRDSAMYRCASSSRGDTGELFFGEGSRLTVL.

This chain joins TRBV7-9 and TRBJ2-3, with 8 bases fitting TRBD2. Losses at the gene ends were 5 bases for V and 8 bases for J; bases not matched to a gene: 9. The length of the CDR3 is 14 residues. Germline V gives CDR1 SEHNR, CDR2 FQNEAQ (reference sequence). The CDR3 here is CASSPSSGYLTQYF. CDR3 bases: TGTGCCAGCAGCCCCTCTAGCGGGTACCTTACGCAGTATTTT. The full variable domain, with the rest looked up from reference TRBV7-9 and TRBJ2-3, is DTGVSQNPRHKITKRGQNVTFRCDPISEHNRLYWYRQTLGQGPEFLTYFQNEAQLEKSRLLSDRFSAERPKGSFSTLEIQRTEQGDSAMYLCASSPSSGYLTQYFGPGTRLTVL.

The gene calls are TRBV5-1 and TRBJ2-1, with 8 bases identical to TRBD2. There are 16 residues in the CDR3. Germline CDR1 and CDR2: SGHRS and YFSETQ. After removal of 4 bases from V and 3 bases from J, the junction contained 9 bases not matched to a gene. In DNA, the CDR3 is TGCGCCAGCAGCCACGGAGCGGGGGTTATCTACAATGAGCAGTTCTTC. This codes for CASSHGAGVIYNEQFF. Combining the CDR3 with reference TRBV5-1 and TRBJ2-1 gives the whole variable domain KAGVTQTPRYLIKTRGQQVTLSCSPISGHRSVSWYQQTPGQGLQFLFEYFSETQRNKGNFPGRFSGRQFSNSRSEMNVSTLELGDSALYLCASSHGAGVIYNEQFFGPGTRLTVL.

This clonotype was detected only a few times. This rearrangement joins TRBV12-3 or TRBV12-4 to TRBJ1-5, with D maybe TRBD1 (5 bases). CDR3 length: 16 amino acids. Trimming stripped 4 bases from V and 7 bases from J, with 20 bases between. The CDR3 sequence is CASSSRGAGFLQPQHF. In DNA, the CDR3 is TGTGCCAGCAGTTCCCGAGGCGCAGGGTTTTTGCAGCCCCAGCATTTT.

This clonotype was seen only a few times. The gene calls are TRBV5-1 and TRBJ2-1, with 9 bases identical to TRBD2. Germline loops: CDR1 SGHRS, CDR2 YFSETQ. Unmatched junction bases numbered 4, after V lost 2 bases and J lost 7 bases. The CDR3 extends over 14 amino acids. This chain's CDR3 is CASSLFLAGNEQFF. CDR3 nucleotide sequence: TGCGCCAGCAGCTTATTCCTAGCGGGAAATGAGCAGTTCTTC.

There are many counts of this clonotype. The gene calls are TRBV4-2 and TRBJ2-1; D is uncertain. The CDR3 is 14 amino acids. Per the germline V gene, CDR1 is LGHNA and CDR2 is YNFKEQ. Trimming cost V 4 bases and J 2 bases, with 9 bases left between them. The CDR3 loop is CASSPSGAYNEQFF. CDR3 in DNA: TGTGCCAGCAGCCCCTCTGGAGCCTACAATGAGCAGTTCTTC.

J is TRBJ1-1 and V is TRBV29-1; D is ambiguous. Germline loops: CDR1 SQVTM, CDR2 ANQGSEA. The CDR3 runs to 13 residues. The V and J ends lost 7 bases and 0 bases respectively, with 12 bases between them. The CDR3 spells CSGMQVMNTEAFF. The CDR3 DNA reads as TGCAGCGGAATGCAGGTAATGAACACTGAAGCTTTCTTT.

This chain links TRBV5-1 with TRBJ2-5; TRBD1 matches at 9 bases. This CDR3 has 16 amino acids. After removal of 5 bases from V and 3 bases from J, the junction contained 11 bases not matched to a gene. Germline V CDR1 and CDR2: SGHRS, YFSETQ. CDR3 bases: TGCGCCAGCAGTTACCAATTTCGGACAGGGGAAGAGACCCAGTACTTC. This gives the protein CASSYQFRTGEETQYF.

There are a few counts of this clonotype. This chain uses TRBV20-1 with TRBJ1-2; TRBD1 agrees at 9 bases. Per germline, CDR1 DFQATT and CDR2 SNEGSKA (reference sequence). The CDR3 spans 14 residues. Losses at the gene ends were 0 bases for V and 6 bases for J; bases not matched to a gene: 5. Here the CDR3 DNA reads TGCAGTGCTAGAGATCGGTGGACAGGGGATGGCTACACCTTC. Its translation: CSARDRWTGDGYTF.

This clonotype was counted at least ten times. The chain uses TRBV6-1 and TRBJ1-1; no definite D call. CDR1 and CDR2 from the germline V gene are MNHNS and SASEGT. The length of the CDR3 is 12 residues. Trimming left V 6 bases short and J 0 bases short, with 5 bases between. The CDR3 nucleotides are TGTGCCAGCAGAGACATGAACACTGAAGCTTTCTTT. This encodes CASRDMNTEAFF.